This T cell receptor (beta chain) was sequenced for a study of blood T cell repertoires in COVID-19. As handled by the study authors: Estimates of nucleated cell counts were drawn from the amplification of reference gene primers. Assay used: immunoSEQ multiplex PCR; TCRdb lists only in-frame clones, some missing. The DNA was the basis for D and trimming; V, J and clone size are from that table. The sample consists of hundreds of thousands of clones, nearly 90% of them appearing once. Germline lookup yields CDR1 MDHEN and CDR2 SYDVKM. Trimming pared 8 bases from V and 8 bases from J, leaving 12 bases between. The CDR3 has 11 amino acids.

This rearrangement joins TRBV28 to TRBJ1-1, with unresolved D. The TCR originated in a woman younger than 30 with acute COVID-19. Sequenced material: PBMCs or T cells enriched from blood (not recorded which). CDR3 coding DNA: TGTGCCAGCCGTAATCGGGTGGAAGCTTTCTTT. It specifies CASRNRVEAFF.